Listed below are T cell receptor beta chains from one sample, sequenced in a study of cytomegalovirus exposure and HLA in healthy donors. The table came from immunoSEQ multiplex PCR; TCRdb's copy has only in-frame clones and leaves some out. The sample lists 120,000 or so clones; approximately 71% were seen once. Sequencing input: PBMCs. The receptors originated from a woman aged 50 to 60 in good health and CMV-seronegative. Each CDR3 is given with its conserved first and last residue. A D gene is named only where the DNA matches it firmly. Only part of the rows carry a size: once, few, many, or a class if the clone is expanded.

D gene	J gene	clone size	V gene	CDR3 DNA	CDR3 protein
TRBD1	TRBJ1-1	.	TRBV6-5	TGTGCCAGCAGTCCGGGACAGGCTCCAGAAGCTTTCTTT	CASSPGQAPEAFF
TRBD1	TRBJ1-5	.	TRBV19	TGTGCCAGTAGTATACTAGGCGGGACAGGGGGAATTCCTCAGCCCCAGCATTTT	CASSILGGTGGIPQPQHF
TRBD2	TRBJ2-2	.	TRBV11-2	TGTGCCAGCAGCCGCAGCAGTAGCGGGTTCTACACCGGGGAGCTGTTTTTT	CASSRSSSGFYTGELFF
TRBD1	TRBJ2-3	once	TRBV6-1	TGTGCCAGCAGTTCACAGGGGCCCACAGATACGCAGTATTTT	CASSSQGPTDTQYF
.	TRBJ1-3	.	TRBV28	TGTGCCAGCGGTCAGGTGTTCTCTGGAAACACCATATATTTT	CASGQVFSGNTIYF
TRBD1	TRBJ2-1	.	TRBV11-3	TGTGCCAGCAGCTATAACAGGGGGGATGAGCAGTTCTTC	CASSYNRGDEQFF
.	TRBJ1-3	.	TRBV6-6	TGTGCCAGCAGTTTTACAGGAAGCTCTGGAAACACCATATATTTT	CASSFTGSSGNTIYF
.	TRBJ2-3	.	TRBV27	TGTGCCAGCAGTTCCTACAGGACAGATACGCAGTATTTT	CASSSYRTDTQYF
TRBD2	TRBJ2-2	few	TRBV7-3	TGTGCCAGCAGCACGACTAGCGGGAGGGCCACCGGGGAGCTGTTTTTT	CASSTTSGRATGELFF
TRBD1	TRBJ1-3	.	TRBV5-4	TGTGCCGGAGGGACAGGGGGCTCTGGAAACACCATATATTTT	CAGGTGGSGNTIYF
TRBD2	TRBJ2-7	.	TRBV18	TGTGCCAGCTCAGCTAGCGGGAGGGACTTTTACGAGCAGTACTTC	CASSASGRDFYEQYF
.	TRBJ2-3	.	TRBV11-2	TGTGCCAGCAGCTTTAATACGCAGTATTTT	CASSFNTQYF
.	TRBJ1-1	.	TRBV10-2	TGCGCCAGCAGTTTGAACCCAGATACTTCTTGGGGCGTGGGCACTGAAGCTTTCTTT	CASSLNPDTSWGVGTEAFF
.	TRBJ2-1	.	TRBV6-6	TGTGCCAGCAGTTACTCAGGGGGATACAATGAGCAGTTCTTC	CASSYSGGYNEQFF
.	TRBJ2-7	.	TRBV7-9	TGTGCCAGCAGCTCTGCAGGGTACGAGCAGTACTTC	CASSSAGYEQYF
.	TRBJ2-7	.	TRBV6-5	TGTGCCAGCAGTTCCGCGGGAAATGAGCAGTACTTC	CASSSAGNEQYF
.	TRBJ2-5	.	TRBV10-2	TGCGCCAGCAGTTTACAGGTACAAGAGACCCAGTACTTC	CASSLQVQETQYF
.	TRBJ2-1	.	TRBV11-2	TGTGCCAGCAGCTTAAATAGACTCTCCTACAATGAGCAGTTCTTC	CASSLNRLSYNEQFF
.	TRBJ1-1	.	TRBV28	TGTGCCAGCAGTTTAGAGACTGGCGGTGAAGCTTTCTTT	CASSLETGGEAFF
.	TRBJ2-5	few	TRBV7-2	TGTGCCAGCACCTCACGGAGGGGAGCAGAGACCCAGTACTTC	CASTSRRGAETQYF
.	TRBJ2-5	.	TRBV19	TGTGCCAGTAGTGAACAGGCGCTCGGGGAGACCCAGTACTTC	CASSEQALGETQYF
.	TRBJ2-3	.	TRBV29-1	TGCAGCGTTCGGGGTAACGCAGATACGCAGTATTTT	CSVRGNADTQYF
.	TRBJ1-1	.	TRBV25-1	TGTGCCAGCAGTGGTCCCGTGAGACAGCTAATGAACACTGAAGCTTTCTTT	CASSGPVRQLMNTEAFF